This is a list of T cell receptor beta chains from one sample in a study of OX40 agonist ivuxolimab in advanced cancers. Repertoires were generated with immunoSEQ multiplex PCR, while TCRdb's copy carries only in-frame clones and drops some. The data show roughly 46,000 clones, approximately 91% seen once. The sequenced sample was CD4+ or CD8+ T cells sorted from blood, obtained in a trial of the OX40 agonist ivuxolimab. The origin of the receptors is an adult with an advanced solid tumor such as melanoma, head and neck, liver or kidney cancer. Both conserved end residues are part of each CDR3. D genes are given only for firm matches. Not all rows give a size; the values are once, few, many and, for expanded clones, a class.

clone_size,v_call,d_call,j_call,cdr3_nt,cdr3_aa
NA,TRBV30,NA,TRBJ2-5,TGTGCCTGGAGTCGTGGCAGGGAGGTTGAGACCCAGTACTTC,CAWSRGREVETQYF
NA,TRBV28,NA,TRBJ2-5,TGTGCCAGCTCCTCGGGGAGCGGGCCACAAGAGACCCAGTACTTC,CASSSGSGPQETQYF
NA,TRBV2,NA,TRBJ2-2,TGTGCCAGCAACCCCGGGCCGAAGACGAACACCGGGGAGCTGTTTTTT,CASNPGPKTNTGELFF
NA,TRBV9,NA,TRBJ2-1,TGTGCCAGCAGCGTAGAGGGGGGCTCCTACAATGAGCAGTTCTTC,CASSVEGGSYNEQFF
once,TRBV2,NA,TRBJ2-5,TGTGCCAGCAGTGACTGGTCTCCCATGGGGGAGACCCAGTACTTC,CASSDWSPMGETQYF
NA,TRBV30,NA,TRBJ2-2,TGTGCCTGGAGCGGACCTGTCACCGGGGAGCTGTTTTTT,CAWSGPVTGELFF
NA,TRBV9,TRBD1,TRBJ1-6,TGTGCCAGCGGGGACAGCTATAATTCACCCCTCCACTTT,CASGDSYNSPLHF
NA,TRBV5-1,TRBD2,TRBJ2-7,TGCGCCAGCAGCCTCCCCGGGACTAGCGGCTCAACCTACGAGCAGTACTTC,CASSLPGTSGSTYEQYF
NA,TRBV18,TRBD2,TRBJ2-1,TGTGCCAGCTCACCACGGGCACTAGCGGGACTCAATGAGCAGTTCTTC,CASSPRALAGLNEQFF
NA,TRBV9,TRBD2,TRBJ2-3,TGTGCCAGCAGCTTAGCGGGAGATACGCAGTATTTT,CASSLAGDTQYF
NA,TRBV7-8,TRBD2,TRBJ2-2,TGTGCCAGCAGCTTAAGTCTAGCGGGCCCGCTCTCCGGGGAGCTGTTTTTT,CASSLSLAGPLSGELFF
few,TRBV18,TRBD2,TRBJ2-3,TGTGCCAGCTCAAAAAGGACTAGCGATACGCAGTATTTT,CASSKRTSDTQYF
once,TRBV4-2,NA,TRBJ2-1,TGTGCCAGCAGCCAAGGACCGAGCAATGAGCAGTTCTTC,CASSQGPSNEQFF
NA,TRBV7-2,TRBD2,TRBJ2-7,TGTGCCAGCAGCTACACTAGCGGGAGGAGGAGATACGAGCAGTACTTC,CASSYTSGRRRYEQYF
once,TRBV18,NA,TRBJ2-7,TGTGCCAGCTCACCGTCTCTAGCGACTATAGCCTCCTACGAGCAGTACTTC,CASSPSLATIASYEQYF
once,TRBV19,TRBD2,TRBJ2-1,TGTGCCAGTAGTATCGTGGCGGGAGGGCTGCACAATGAGCAGTTCTTC,CASSIVAGGLHNEQFF
NA,TRBV5-4,NA,TRBJ2-6,TGTGCCAGCAGCGTGGAGGGGTCTGGGGCCAACGTCCTGACTTTC,CASSVEGSGANVLTF
NA,TRBV2,NA,TRBJ1-2,TGTGCCAGCAGTGATTTGGGGACCTATGGCTACACCTTC,CASSDLGTYGYTF
NA,TRBV10-3,TRBD2,TRBJ2-5,TGTGCCATCAGTGACCACGGGACTAGCGGGAGTTGGGAGACCCAGTACTTC,CAISDHGTSGSWETQYF
few,TRBV19,NA,TRBJ2-1,TGTGCCAGTAGCGACAGGTATGAGCAGTTCTTC,CASSDRYEQFF
once,TRBV10-3,NA,TRBJ2-1,TGTGCCATCTCGTCCGGGGACAATGAGCAGTTCTTC,CAISSGDNEQFF
once,TRBV4-2,NA,TRBJ2-5,TGTGCCAGCAGCCAAGAACGGCCCGTGGACGGCGGCAGGAGTTCCCAAGAGACCCAGTACTTC,CASSQERPVDGGRSSQETQYF
NA,TRBV15,TRBD2,TRBJ2-7,TGTGCCACCAGCAGACGACTAGGACCGGGAGGGTCCTACGAGCAGTACTTC,CATSRRLGPGGSYEQYF
NA,TRBV5-1,NA,TRBJ1-2,TGCGCCAGCAGCTTGGGCCCCTCGGGCTATGGCTACACCTTC,CASSLGPSGYGYTF
NA,TRBV6-1,NA,TRBJ1-6,TGTGCCAGCGACAGGTTGAATTCACCCCTCCACTTT,CASDRLNSPLHF
NA,TRBV30,NA,TRBJ2-3,TGTGCCTGGAGGTTCACAGATACGCAGTATTTT,CAWRFTDTQYF
NA,TRBV11-2,NA,TRBJ2-7,TGTGCCAGCAGAGCAGCCTACCGACTATCCTACGAGCAGTACTTC,CASRAAYRLSYEQYF
few,TRBV20-1,NA,TRBJ1-2,TGCAGTGCTAGAGATGGCTACGGCTACACCTTC,CSARDGYGYTF